This paragraph covers one T cell receptor (beta chain) sequence. The antigen it binds to is not known. Base-call qualities are not available, and no considerably larger clone is one nucleotide away. To prepare the library, the immunoSEQ multiplex PCR assay was applied. For the multiplex PCR, a mixture combining 60 forward primers for TCR Vbeta segments and 13 reverse primers for TCR Jbeta segments was used. The CDR3 region of rearranged TCR beta genes was amplified from genomic DNA by a multiplex PCR assay. Amplified TCR beta libraries were sequenced as 87-base-pair reads on the Illumina HiSeq System. Processing in the source paper ran as follows. A later analysis counted about 80 million unique TCR beta chains across the 700 or so repertoires, and around 9.9 million of these chains were shared by at least two donors. To remove PCR and sequencing errors, raw reads were error-corrected and collapsed into unique sequences using a nearest-neighbor algorithm that merged closely related sequences. To assign V, D and J gene segments, CDR3 sequences were aligned to IMGT reference sequences. For a sequence to be retained, a match of at least six nucleotides to both a V gene segment and a J gene segment was required. Rearrangements were called productive when the CDR3 lacked stop codons and stayed in frame with V and J; all others were non-productive. CDR3 was defined according to IMGT convention as the region running from the second conserved V-encoded cysteine to the conserved J-encoded phenylalanine. The earlier analysis of about 560 of the donors excluded any sequence lacking an unambiguous match to a single V gene segment. An earlier analysis of approximately 590 of the donors called V segments functional above 56.7% productive rearrangements and segregating when the between-donor standard deviation exceeded 5%. To diagnose cytomegalovirus status from the catalog of TCR beta chain sequences, a statistical classification framework was built. A later analysis assigned V and J genes by comparing TCR nucleotide sequences with IMGT/GENE-DB human TR gene sequences. Using the TCRdist pipeline, a later analysis assigned CDR3 sequences along with most-parsimonious VDJ recombination scenarios. In a later analysis, each TCR beta chain was defined by its CDR3 amino acid sequence together with its V-gene family, and reads lacking a unique V-gene family were excluded. A later analysis removed several hundred highly shared, low-generation-probability nucleotide sequences to deal with suspected cross-contamination and a sequencing artifact. For each public chain, a later analysis derived a clonal expansion index from normalized ranks of inferred template counts within each repertoire. In a later analysis, generation probabilities were computed using a VDJ recombination model fitted to out-of-frame rearrangements, and the results were checked against IGoR. In a later analysis, TCR-TCR, TCR-HLA and TCR-CMV co-occurrence was scored with hypergeometric tests, and a repertoire-size bias correction was applied to TCR pairs. False discovery rates were estimated in a later analysis by permuting HLA or CMV assignments 20 times. In a later analysis, co-occurring TCRs were grouped using DBSCAN, with TCRdist sequence similarity added in when clustering inside HLA-allele-positive subsets. Repertoires with fewer than 30,000 or more than 120,000 public chains were left out of co-occurrence clustering, as were five repertoires with anomalous nucleotide sharing. TCRdb took over this immuneACCESS table, retaining in-frame rearrangements with V and J assigned. Such tables are incomplete; in checked studies, under half of the missing clones stem from an unresolved V gene, and the remainder is unexplained. That table is the source of V, J and clone size, and D and trimming were worked out from the DNA. For this sample the table gives about 120,000 clones, of which approximately 69% were detected only once. Of the sample, 11% falls within the top ten clones.

This sample is drawn from a study of cytomegalovirus exposure and HLA in healthy donors (dated by TCRdb to the late 2010s). About the full investigation: An earlier analysis of approximately 550 of the donors reported roughly 300 Gb of sequence data and some 100 million unique TCR beta sequences from 150 million to 200 million T cells. A later genetic analysis used genome-wide SNP genotypes for about three fifths of the roughly 700 donors, treating that subset as a discovery cohort. In a later analysis, previously published TCR beta repertoires from 550 to 700 donors were re-analyzed and high-resolution HLA genotyping was added so that TCR occurrence patterns could be studied. In the later analysis, no new phenotypic data were used to find candidate immune exposures; instead, reliance was placed on TCR beta sequences and their occurrence across donors. Roughly 300 gigabases of sequencing data and approximately 84 million unique TCR sequences were included in an early release covering around 650 HLA-typed donors. Four to six DR-DQ haplotypes were handled as single units for association and clustering, since linkage in the cohort was strong. The study aimed to test whether signatures of past pathogen exposure could be identified by cataloging public T cell receptors. An earlier analysis of some 600 of the donors applied high-throughput TCR beta sequencing to assess whether each TCR beta V gene segment acted as functional or pseudogenic. All discovery cohort repertoires had been generated on a single sequencing platform. The study profiled the T cell repertoires of more than 500 subjects by immunosequencing and related them to cytomegalovirus serostatus. Donor age, sex, ethnicity and CMV serostatus were compiled together with the repertoire data. A separate validation cohort of over 95 different subjects was used in addition to the approximately 700-subject first cohort. Both class I and class II loci were covered by HLA typing, at four-digit resolution. The genetic ancestry cluster associated with self-reported Caucasian donors included roughly 84% of the approximately 410 genotyped donors. Among about 400 genotyped donors of the cohort, an average of roughly 230,000 unique TCR beta nucleotide sequences was sequenced per donor, of which 15% to 20% were non-productive. Typing coverage differed by locus: A, B, C, DRB1 and DQB1 were typed in about 620-640 donors, DQA1 in about 510, DPA1 in approximately 600, and DPB1 in just under 490. The study combined high-throughput TCR immunosequencing, statistical association of individual TCRs with disease status, and machine learning to predict cytomegalovirus infection status.

What the study reported, not specific to this receptor: HLA typing was unavailable for some donors at each locus, so association tests used only the typed subset. Most TCR sequences were seen in very few donors, while some public TCRs were found in many individuals. A group of highly shared sequence variants was considered likely to be a technical artifact of the sequencing pipeline. The study gave a list of 150 to 200 TCR beta chains associated with cytomegalovirus. In this cohort, only TCR beta chains were sequenced, and detectable features were limited by the absence of alpha or paired-chain data. In a later analysis, HLA-associated TCR beta chains showed more clonal expansion and lower generation probabilities than non-associated chains that were equally common. A further reported finding was that TCR beta sequences accurately predicted the HLA-A and HLA-B alleles for most subjects in the first cohort. Correlated functional status among segregating V segments might reflect linkage disequilibrium, but an unknown experimental factor could not be ruled out. In an earlier analysis of some 640 of the donors, most TCR beta V segments were observed in productive rearrangements about 90% or about 30% of the time, broadly matching IMGT annotations. Because counts were too low, roughly 16 rarely observed V segments, including chromosome 9 orphons, were left out of the earlier analysis of about 500 of the donors. A later analysis found that TCR association rates varied across HLA loci, with DRB1 alleles showing the most associated TCRs and HLA-C alleles the fewest. At a false discovery rate of 0.05, a later analysis linked under 20,000 TCR beta sequences to specific HLA alleles. According to the authors, the approach could potentially be generalized to other disease states and immunological phenotypes. Sequencing depth was assumed to be roughly uniform across donors in the presence/absence analyses, though that assumption may not hold. Because the 87-base-pair reads could not distinguish some IMGT-functional V segments, including TRBV6-2 and TRBV6-3, those segments were excluded. A later analysis reported that several top co-occurrence clusters appeared linked to parvovirus B19, influenza, CMV and Epstein-Barr virus. An association between a missense DCLRE1C variant and V-gene and J-gene trimming of TCR beta chains was found in a later genetic analysis and replicated in an independent cohort. Most CMV-associated TCR beta chains appeared to be HLA-restricted in a later analysis, and the HLA associations seemed to be driven largely by CMV exposure. Compared with the roughly 700-donor mean, donors in an Asian-associated ancestry cluster had fewer N-insertions in productive TCRs, according to a later genetic analysis. In vitro tests confirmed that a few of the cytomegalovirus-associated TCR beta chains recognize cytomegalovirus antigens. The classifier was reported to diagnose cytomegalovirus status with high specificity and sensitivity in both the original cohort and the validation cohort. Assigning TCR associations to individual alleles was difficult when HLA alleles, especially DR and DQ, strongly co-occurred. Immune exposure information for the cohort was limited to CMV serostatus.

The cohort comprised some 730 healthy bone marrow donors. All cohort members were sampled while nominally healthy, although unrecorded immune exposures were likely present. The donor tested CMV seropositive, placing the donor among the 250 to 300 seropositive members of the cohort. Every donor gave a peripheral blood sample, and the peripheral blood mononuclear cells from that sample were used for TCR beta sequencing. The Qiagen DNeasy Blood Extraction Kit was used to extract genomic DNA from the blood cell samples. The germline V gene sets CDR1 to SGHVS and CDR2 to FQNEAQ. Counted from cysteine to phenylalanine, this CDR3 has 14 amino acids. Only CDR3 DNA is held: 42 bases, read in frame from base 1. Deletion took 3 bases off V and 6 bases off J, with a span of 15 bases between the germline ends.

The chain couples TRBV7-8 to TRBJ2-7; 5 matching bases give a weak D call of TRBD1. Material for sequencing was PBMCs. The receptor was derived from a woman between 50 and 59 years old in good health and CMV-seropositive. This receptor carries the CDR3 CASSFGHHKTEQYF. In nucleotide form, the sequence is TGTGCCAGCAGCTTTGGACATCACAAGACCGAGCAGTACTTC.